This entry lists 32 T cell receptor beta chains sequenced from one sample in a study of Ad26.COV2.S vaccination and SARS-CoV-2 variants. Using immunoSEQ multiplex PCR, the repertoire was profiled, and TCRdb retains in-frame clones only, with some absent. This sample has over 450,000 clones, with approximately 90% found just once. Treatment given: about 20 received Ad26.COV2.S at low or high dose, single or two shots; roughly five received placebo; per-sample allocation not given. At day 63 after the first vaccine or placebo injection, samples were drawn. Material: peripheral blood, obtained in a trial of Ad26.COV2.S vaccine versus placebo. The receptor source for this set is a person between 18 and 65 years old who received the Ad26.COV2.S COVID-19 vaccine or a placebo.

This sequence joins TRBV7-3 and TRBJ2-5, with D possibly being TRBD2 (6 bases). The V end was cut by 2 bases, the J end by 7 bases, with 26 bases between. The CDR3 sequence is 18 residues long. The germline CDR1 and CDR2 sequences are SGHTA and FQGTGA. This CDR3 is CASSLLSPDAGSLGTQYF. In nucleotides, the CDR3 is TGTGCCAGCAGCTTATTGAGCCCTGACGCGGGGAGCCTAGGGACCCAGTACTTC.

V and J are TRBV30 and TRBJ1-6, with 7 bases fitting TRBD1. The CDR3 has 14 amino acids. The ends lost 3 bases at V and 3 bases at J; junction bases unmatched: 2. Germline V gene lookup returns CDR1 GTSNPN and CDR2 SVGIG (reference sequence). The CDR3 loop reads CAWRGQVYNSPLHF. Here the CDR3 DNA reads TGTGCCTGGAGAGGACAGGTCTATAATTCACCCCTCCACTTT.

CDR3 DNA sequence: TGTGCCAGCAGTTCCCGGACGCCCTTCCTAGCGGATAGCTCCTACAATGAGCAGTTCTTC. Translation: CASSSRTPFLADSSYNEQFF. The gene calls are TRBV27 and TRBJ2-1; 7 nucleotides line up with TRBD2. The length of the CDR3 is 20 residues. Germline V gives CDR1 MNHEY, CDR2 SMNVEV (reference sequence). The ends lost 4 bases at V and 0 bases at J; junction bases unmatched: 18.

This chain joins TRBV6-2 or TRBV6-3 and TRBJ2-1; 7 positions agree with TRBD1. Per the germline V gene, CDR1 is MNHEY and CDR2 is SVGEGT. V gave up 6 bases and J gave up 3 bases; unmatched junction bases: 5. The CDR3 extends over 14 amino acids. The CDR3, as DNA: TGTGCCAGCAGCCACAGGGGTGGCTACAATGAGCAGTTCTTC. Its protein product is CASSHRGGYNEQFF.

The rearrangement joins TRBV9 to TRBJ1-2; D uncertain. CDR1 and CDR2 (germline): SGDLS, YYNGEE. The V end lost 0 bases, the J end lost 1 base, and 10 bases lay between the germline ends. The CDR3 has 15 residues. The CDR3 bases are TGTGCCAGCAGCGTAGAGGGCCTGCTTAACTATGGCTACACCTTC. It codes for CASSVEGLLNYGYTF.

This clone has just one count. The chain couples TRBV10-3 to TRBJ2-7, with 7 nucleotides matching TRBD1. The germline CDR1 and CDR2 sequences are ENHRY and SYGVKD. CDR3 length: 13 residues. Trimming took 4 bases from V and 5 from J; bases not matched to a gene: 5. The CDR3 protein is CAISAPGGHEQYF. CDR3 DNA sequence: TGTGCCATCAGTGCTCCAGGGGGACACGAGCAGTACTTC.

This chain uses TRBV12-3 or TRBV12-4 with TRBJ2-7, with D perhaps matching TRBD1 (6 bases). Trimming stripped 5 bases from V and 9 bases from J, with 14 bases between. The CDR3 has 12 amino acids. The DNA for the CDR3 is TGTGCCAGCAGTCTACCGGACAGTTTGCAGTACTTC. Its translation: CASSLPDSLQYF.

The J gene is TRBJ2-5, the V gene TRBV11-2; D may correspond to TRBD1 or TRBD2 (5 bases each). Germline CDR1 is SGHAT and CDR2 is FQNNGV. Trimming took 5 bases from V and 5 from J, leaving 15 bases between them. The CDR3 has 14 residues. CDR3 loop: CASSLGAGVETQYF. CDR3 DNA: TGTGCCAGCAGCCTCGGGGCCGGGGTTGAGACCCAGTACTTC.

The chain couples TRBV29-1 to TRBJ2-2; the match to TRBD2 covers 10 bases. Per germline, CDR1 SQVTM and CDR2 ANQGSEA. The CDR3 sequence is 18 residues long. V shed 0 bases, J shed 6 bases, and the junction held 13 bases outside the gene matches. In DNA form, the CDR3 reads TGCAGCGTTGAAGATACACTAGCGGGGACCGGGGGACCCGGGGAGCTGTTTTTT. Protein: CSVEDTLAGTGGPGELFF.

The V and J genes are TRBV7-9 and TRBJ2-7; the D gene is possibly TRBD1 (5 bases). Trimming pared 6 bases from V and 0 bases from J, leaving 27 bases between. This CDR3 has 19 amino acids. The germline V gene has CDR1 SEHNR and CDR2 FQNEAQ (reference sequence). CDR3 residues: CASSNRAVTVGEYSYEQYF. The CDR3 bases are TGTGCCAGCAGTAACCGAGCTGTGACAGTTGGGGAATACTCCTACGAGCAGTACTTC.

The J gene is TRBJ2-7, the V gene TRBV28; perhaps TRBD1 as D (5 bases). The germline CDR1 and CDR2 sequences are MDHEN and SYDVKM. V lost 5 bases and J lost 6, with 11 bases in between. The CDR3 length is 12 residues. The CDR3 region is CASSQTVPEQYF. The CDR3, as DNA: TGTGCCAGCAGTCAGACAGTACCCGAGCAGTACTTC.

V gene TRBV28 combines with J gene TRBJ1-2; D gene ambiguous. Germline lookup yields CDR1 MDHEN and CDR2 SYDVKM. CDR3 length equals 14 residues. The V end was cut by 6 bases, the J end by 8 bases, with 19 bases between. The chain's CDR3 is CASSNYRAGVGYTF. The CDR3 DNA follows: TGTGCCAGCAGCAACTACCGGGCTGGTGTCGGCTACACCTTC.

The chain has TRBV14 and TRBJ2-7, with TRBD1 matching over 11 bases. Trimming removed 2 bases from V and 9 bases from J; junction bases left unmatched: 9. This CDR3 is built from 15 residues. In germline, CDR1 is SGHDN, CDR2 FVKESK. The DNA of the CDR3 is TGTGCCAGCAGCCAAACCGGGACAGGGGGACACGGGCAGTACTTC. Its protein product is CASSQTGTGGHGQYF.

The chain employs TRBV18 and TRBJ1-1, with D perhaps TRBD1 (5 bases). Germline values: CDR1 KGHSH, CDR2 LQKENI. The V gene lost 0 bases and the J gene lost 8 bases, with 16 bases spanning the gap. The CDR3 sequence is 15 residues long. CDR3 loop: CASSPPVQGWGEAFF. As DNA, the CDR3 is TGTGCCAGCTCACCACCGGTGCAAGGCTGGGGGGAAGCTTTCTTT.

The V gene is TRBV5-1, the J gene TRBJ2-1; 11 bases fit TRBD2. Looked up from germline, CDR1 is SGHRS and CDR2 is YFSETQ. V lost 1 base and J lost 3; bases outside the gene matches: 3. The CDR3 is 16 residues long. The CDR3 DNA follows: TGCGCCAGCAGCTTGCTCACTAGCGGGGGCTACAATGAGCAGTTCTTC. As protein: CASSLLTSGGYNEQFF. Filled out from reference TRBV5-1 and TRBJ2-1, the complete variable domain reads KAGVTQTPRYLIKTRGQQVTLSCSPISGHRSVSWYQQTPGQGLQFLFEYFSETQRNKGNFPGRFSGRQFSNSRSEMNVSTLELGDSALYLCASSLLTSGGYNEQFFGPGTRLTVL.

The CDR3 DNA sequence: TGTGCCAGCACCGTAGCCGGCAGGGTGTCCCAAGAGACCCAGTACTTC. It specifies CASTVAGRVSQETQYF. V gene TRBV28 combines with J gene TRBJ2-5; a possible D gene is TRBD1 (5 bases). Per the germline V gene, CDR1 is MDHEN and CDR2 is SYDVKM. The CDR3 is 16 residues long. V lost 7 bases and J 1 base, leaving 19 bases between the germline ends.

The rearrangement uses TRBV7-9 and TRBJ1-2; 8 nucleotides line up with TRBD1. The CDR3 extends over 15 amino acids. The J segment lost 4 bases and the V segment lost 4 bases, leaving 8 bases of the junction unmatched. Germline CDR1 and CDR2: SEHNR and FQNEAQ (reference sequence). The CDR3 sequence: CASSYETGGLYGYTF. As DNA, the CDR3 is TGTGCCAGCAGCTATGAAACAGGGGGACTCTATGGCTACACCTTC.

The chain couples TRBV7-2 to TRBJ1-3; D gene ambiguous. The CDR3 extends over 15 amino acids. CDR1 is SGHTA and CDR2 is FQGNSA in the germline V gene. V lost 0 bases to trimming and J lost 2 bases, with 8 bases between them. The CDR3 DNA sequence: TGTGCCAGCAGCTTAGCGCCGGGGACTGGAAACACCATATATTTT. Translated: CASSLAPGTGNTIYF.

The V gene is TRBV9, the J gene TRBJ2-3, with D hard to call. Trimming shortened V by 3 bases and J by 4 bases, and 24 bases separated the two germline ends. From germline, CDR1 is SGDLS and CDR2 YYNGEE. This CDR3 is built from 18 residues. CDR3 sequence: CASSARGGLDLLSDTQYF. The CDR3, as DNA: TGTGCCAGCAGCGCCCGAGGTGGTTTGGACCTTCTTTCAGATACGCAGTATTTT.

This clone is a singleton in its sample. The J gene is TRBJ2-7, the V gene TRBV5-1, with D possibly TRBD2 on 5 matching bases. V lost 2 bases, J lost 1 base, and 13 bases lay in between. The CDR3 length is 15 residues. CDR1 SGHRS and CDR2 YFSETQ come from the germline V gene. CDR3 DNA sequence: TGCGCCAGCAGCTTTGCCCCGGGAACTTCCTACGAGCAGTACTTC. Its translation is CASSFAPGTSYEQYF.

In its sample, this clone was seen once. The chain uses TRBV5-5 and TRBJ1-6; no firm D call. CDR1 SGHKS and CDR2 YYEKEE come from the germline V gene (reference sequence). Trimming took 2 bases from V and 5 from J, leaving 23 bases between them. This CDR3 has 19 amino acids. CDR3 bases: TGTGCCAGCAGCTTATCAGTATCGGCCGTTAACGCAAATAATTCACCCCTCCACTTT. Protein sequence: CASSLSVSAVNANNSPLHF.

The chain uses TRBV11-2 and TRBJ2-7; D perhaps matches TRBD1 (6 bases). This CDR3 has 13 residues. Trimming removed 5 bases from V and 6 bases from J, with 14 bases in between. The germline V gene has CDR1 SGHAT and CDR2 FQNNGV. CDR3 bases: TGTGCCAGCAGCCGGGATGGACAGAGCGAGCAGTACTTC. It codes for CASSRDGQSEQYF.

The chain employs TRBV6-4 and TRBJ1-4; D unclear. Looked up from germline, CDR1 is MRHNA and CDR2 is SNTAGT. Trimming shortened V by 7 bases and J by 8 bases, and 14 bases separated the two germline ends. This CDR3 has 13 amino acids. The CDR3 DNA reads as TGTGCCAGCACGGGTCACAGAGTCGAAAAACTGTTTTTT. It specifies CASTGHRVEKLFF.

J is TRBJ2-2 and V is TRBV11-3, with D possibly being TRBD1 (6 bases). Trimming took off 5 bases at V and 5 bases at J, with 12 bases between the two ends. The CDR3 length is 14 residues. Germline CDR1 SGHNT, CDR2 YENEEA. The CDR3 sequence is CASSPGTRTGELFF. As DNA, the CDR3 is TGTGCCAGCAGCCCCGGGACACGGACCGGGGAGCTGTTTTTT.

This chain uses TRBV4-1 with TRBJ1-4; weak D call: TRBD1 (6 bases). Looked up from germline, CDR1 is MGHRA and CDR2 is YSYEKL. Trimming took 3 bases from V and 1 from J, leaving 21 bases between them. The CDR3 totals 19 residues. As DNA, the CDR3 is TGCGCCAGCAGCCAGTTCAGGGTGAATCTAGGGGGAACTAATGAAAAACTGTTTTTT. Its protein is CASSQFRVNLGGTNEKLFF.

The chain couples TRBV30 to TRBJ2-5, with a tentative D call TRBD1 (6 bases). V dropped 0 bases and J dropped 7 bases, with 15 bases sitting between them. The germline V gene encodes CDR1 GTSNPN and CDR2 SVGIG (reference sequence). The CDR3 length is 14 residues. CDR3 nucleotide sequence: TGTGCCTGGAGTGTAGCCGACAGGTGGGGGACCCAGTACTTC. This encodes CAWSVADRWGTQYF.

As DNA, the CDR3 is TGCAGTGCTAGTGGCAGGGGGATTCAAGAGACCCAGTACTTC. Translated: CSASGRGIQETQYF. The genes are TRBV20-1 and TRBJ2-5, with 7 bases that match TRBD1. The CDR3 is made up of 14 amino acids. V shed 3 bases, J shed 2 bases, and the junction held 6 bases outside the gene matches. Germline loops: CDR1 DFQATT, CDR2 SNEGSKA (reference sequence).

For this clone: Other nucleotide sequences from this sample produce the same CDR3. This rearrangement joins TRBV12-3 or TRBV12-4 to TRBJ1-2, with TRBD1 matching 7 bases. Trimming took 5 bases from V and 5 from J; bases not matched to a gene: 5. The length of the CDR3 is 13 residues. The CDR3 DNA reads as TGTGCCAGCAGTAAGACAGGGACGTATGGCTACACCTTC. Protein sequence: CASSKTGTYGYTF.

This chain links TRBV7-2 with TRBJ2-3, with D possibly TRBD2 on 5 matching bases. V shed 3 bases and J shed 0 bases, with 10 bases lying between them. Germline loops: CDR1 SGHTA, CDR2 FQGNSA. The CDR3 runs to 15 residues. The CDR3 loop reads CASSFGGPSTDTQYF. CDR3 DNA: TGTGCCAGCAGCTTTGGCGGGCCTAGCACAGATACGCAGTATTTT.

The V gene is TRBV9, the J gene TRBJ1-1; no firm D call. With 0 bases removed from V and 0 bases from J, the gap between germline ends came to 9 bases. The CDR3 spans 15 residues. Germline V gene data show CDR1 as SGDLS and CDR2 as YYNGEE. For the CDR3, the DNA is TGTGCCAGCAGCGTAGGCCACACGATGAACACTGAAGCTTTCTTT. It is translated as CASSVGHTMNTEAFF.

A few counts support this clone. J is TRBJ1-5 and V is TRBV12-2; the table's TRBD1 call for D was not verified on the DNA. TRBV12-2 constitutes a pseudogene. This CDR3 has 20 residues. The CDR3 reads CASRPRKTGTGLISNQPQHF. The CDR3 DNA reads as TGTGCAAGTCGCCCAAGAAAAACCGGGACAGGGCTTATAAGCAATCAGCCCCAGCATTTT.

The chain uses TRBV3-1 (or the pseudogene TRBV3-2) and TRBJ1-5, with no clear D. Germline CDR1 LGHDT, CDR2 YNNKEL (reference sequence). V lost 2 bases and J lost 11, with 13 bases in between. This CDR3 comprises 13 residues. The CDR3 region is CASSQSTWESQHF. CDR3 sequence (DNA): TGTGCCAGCAGCCAAAGTACCTGGGAGTCCCAGCATTTT.